A selection of T cell receptor beta chains follows, all from one sample in a study of cytomegalovirus exposure and HLA in healthy donors. Clones were read by immunoSEQ multiplex PCR, and TCRdb kept only the in-frame ones, dropping some. The sample records 100,000 to 150,000 clones, about 91% being singletons. The sample was PBMCs. All receptors derive from a man younger than 35 in good health and CMV-seronegative. Both conserved end residues are part of each CDR3. A D gene is named only where the DNA matches it firmly. Size is omitted from some rows. Given values are once, few, many or a class for expanded clones.

size	D	V	J	CDR3	DNA
.	.	TRBV27	TRBJ1-3	CASSLTRLKGNTIYF	TGTGCCAGCAGTTTAACCAGGTTGAAGGGAAACACCATATATTTT
.	TRBD1	TRBV7-8	TRBJ2-7	CASSRDSTHEQYF	TGTGCCAGCAGCCGGGACAGTACCCACGAGCAGTACTTC
.	.	TRBV6-6	TRBJ2-7	CASSYPEESYEQYF	TGTGCCAGCAGTTACCCCGAGGAGTCCTACGAGCAGTACTTC
.	TRBD1	TRBV28	TRBJ2-7	CASRGQGFYEQYF	TGTGCCAGCAGGGGACAGGGGTTCTACGAGCAGTACTTC
.	TRBD2	TRBV7-8	TRBJ2-1	CASSYQTSGGRNEQFF	TGTGCCAGCAGCTATCAGACTAGCGGGGGACGCAATGAGCAGTTCTTC
.	TRBD2	TRBV28	TRBJ2-1	CASSIHSGRASYNEQFF	TGTGCCAGCAGTATCCATAGCGGGAGGGCCTCTTACAATGAGCAGTTCTTC
.	.	TRBV6-5	TRBJ1-2	CASTPGQSHGYTF	TGTGCCAGCACCCCAGGGCAGTCCCATGGCTACACCTTC
.	.	TRBV6-5	TRBJ2-7	CASSLTGSYEQYF	TGTGCCAGCAGTTTAACAGGGTCCTACGAGCAGTACTTC
.	TRBD2	TRBV29-1	TRBJ2-7	CSGGSSGEGRVGGGSYEQYF	TGCAGCGGAGGGTCTTCTGGGGAAGGAAGAGTCGGGGGGGGCTCCTACGAGCAGTACTTC
.	.	TRBV11-3	TRBJ2-3	CASSQGWVTDTQYF	TGTGCCAGCAGCCAGGGGTGGGTCACAGATACGCAGTATTTT
.	TRBD2	TRBV5-1	TRBJ2-1	CASSWTSGNYNEQFF	TGCGCCAGCAGTTGGACTAGCGGGAATTACAATGAGCAGTTCTTC
.	TRBD1	TRBV5-6	TRBJ1-5	CASSYGTGDNQPQHF	TGTGCCAGCAGCTACGGGACAGGGGACAATCAGCCCCAGCATTTT
few	.	TRBV7-9	TRBJ2-7	CASSQRTNAYEQYF	TGTGCCAGCAGCCAGAGGACTAACGCCTACGAGCAGTACTTC
.	.	TRBV11-2	TRBJ2-7	CASSSLRGQYEQYF	TGTGCCAGCAGCTCGCTACGCGGACAGTACGAGCAGTACTTC
.	TRBD2	TRBV27	TRBJ2-3	CASSLTRGSTDTQYF	TGTGCCAGCAGTTTAACGCGGGGGAGCACAGATACGCAGTATTTT
once	TRBD2	TRBV29-1	TRBJ2-7	CSGTSGPYEQYF	TGCAGCGGAACTAGCGGCCCCTACGAGCAGTACTTC
.	TRBD1	TRBV5-1	TRBJ1-3	CASSLGRDRGAWNTIYF	TGCGCCAGCAGCTTGGGAAGGGACAGGGGAGCCTGGAACACCATATATTTT
.	.	TRBV6-1	TRBJ1-1	CASSEARDTEAFF	TGTGCCAGCAGTGAAGCCCGGGACACTGAAGCTTTCTTT
.	TRBD1	TRBV27	TRBJ1-2	CASSFAGTVNYGYTF	TGTGCCAGCAGTTTTGCCGGGACAGTGAACTATGGCTACACCTTC
once	.	TRBV9	TRBJ2-2	CASMGASVTGELFF	TGTGCCAGCATGGGGGCCTCGGTCACCGGGGAGCTGTTTTTT
.	.	TRBV11-2	TRBJ2-1	CASSLEIGGDEQFF	TGTGCCAGCAGCTTAGAAATTGGGGGCGATGAGCAGTTCTTC
.	.	TRBV5-4	TRBJ1-1	CASSWTVNTEAFF	TGTGCCAGCAGCTGGACAGTGAACACTGAAGCTTTCTTT
.	TRBD1	TRBV11-2	TRBJ1-1	CASSLKGQGTTEAFF	TGTGCCAGCAGCTTAAAAGGACAGGGTACCACTGAAGCTTTCTTT
.	.	TRBV28	TRBJ1-2	CASSLFAPRVRGGYTF	TGTGCCAGCAGTTTATTCGCTCCCAGGGTGAGAGGTGGCTACACCTTC
.	.	TRBV28	TRBJ2-7	CASSSRVTYEQYF	TGTGCCAGCAGTTCCCGGGTTACCTACGAGCAGTACTTC
.	.	TRBV9	TRBJ2-1	CASSVVAGSPYNEQFF	TGTGCCAGCAGCGTAGTCGCGGGCTCCCCCTACAATGAGCAGTTCTTC
.	TRBD1	TRBV7-9	TRBJ1-5	CASSSWTGENYQPQHF	TGTGCCAGCAGCTCCTGGACAGGGGAGAACTATCAGCCCCAGCATTTT